These 32 T cell receptor beta chains share one sample of origin, sequenced in a study of T cells in Graves' hyperthyroidism and ophthalmopathy. Authors of the study amplified TCR beta CDR3 regions from RNA transcripts. A first-round RT-PCR of the TCR CDR3 used the HTBI primer set. TCRdb re-called the multiplex PCR reads with MiXCR, one entry per CDR3 protein. The sample gives 450,000 to 650,000 distinct CDR3 sequences, over 15% of which show up once; 15% to 20% is in the top ten. What was sequenced was blood. The receptors come from a woman aged 18-30 years with Graves' ophthalmopathy.

CDR3 DNA sequence: TGTGCCAGCAGACCCGGTACCTTCTACGAGCAGTACTTC. Its translation is CASRPGTFYEQYF. The rearrangement joins TRBV27 to TRBJ2-7; D not resolved. In germline, CDR1 is MNHEY, CDR2 SMNVEV (reference sequence). The CDR3 covers 13 residues. Deletions cut 6 bases from V and 3 bases from J, with 12 bases between.

The rearrangement links TRBV30 to TRBJ1-2; no reliable D call. Germline V gene lookup returns CDR1 GTSNPN and CDR2 SVGIG (reference sequence). V shed 1 base and J shed 4 bases, with 16 bases lying between them. The CDR3 covers 15 residues. CDR3: CAWSGGGGRSYGYTF. CDR3 DNA sequence: TGTGCCTGGAGTGGCGGAGGAGGGCGCTCCTATGGCTACACCTTC.

This clonotype occurred a few times. J is TRBJ1-1 and V is TRBV10-3; no firm D call. The CDR3 totals 11 residues. V lost 10 bases, J lost 8 bases, and 14 bases lay in between. The V gene's germline CDR1 is ENHRY and CDR2 SYGVKD. CDR3 sequence reads: CATRSKLEAFF. In DNA form, the CDR3 reads TGTGCCACCCGATCTAAGTTGGAAGCTTTCTTT.

This clonotype was seen many times. The V and J genes are TRBV5-1 and TRBJ2-5, with D tentatively TRBD1 (6 bases). The germline gives CDR1 SGHRS, CDR2 YFSETQ. CDR3 length: 16 residues. V lost 0 bases and J 1 base, leaving 13 bases between the germline ends. Here the CDR3 DNA reads TGCGCCAGCAGCTTGGAGGCAGGGGAGATCCAAGAGACCCAGTACTTC. Translated: CASSLEAGEIQETQYF. The full variable domain, completed using reference TRBV5-1 and TRBJ2-5, is KAGVTQTPRYLIKTRGQQVTLSCSPISGHRSVSWYQQTPGQGLQFLFEYFSETQRNKGNFPGRFSGRQFSNSRSEMNVSTLELGDSALYLCASSLEAGEIQETQYFGPGTRLLVL.

The chain joins TRBV19 to TRBJ2-7; D tentatively fits TRBD1 or TRBD2 (5 bases each). Germline lookup yields CDR1 LNHDA and CDR2 SQIVND (reference sequence). With 6 bases removed from V and 5 bases from J, the gap between germline ends came to 17 bases. The CDR3 sequence is 14 residues long. The CDR3 sequence is CASSSGAGSHEQYF. The CDR3 DNA sequence: TGTGCCAGTAGCTCTGGGGCAGGGAGCCACGAGCAGTACTTC. The variable domain in full, with the rest retrieved from reference TRBV19 and TRBJ2-7, is DGGITQSPKYLFRKEGQNVTLSCEQNLNHDAMYWYRQDPGQGLRLIYYSQIVNDFQKGDIAEGYSVSREKKESFPLTVTSAQKNPTAFYLCASSSGAGSHEQYFGPGTRLTVT.

V and J are TRBV6-1 and TRBJ2-5, with 9 bases fitting TRBD1. The V gene end was trimmed by 2 bases and the J gene end by 7 bases; junction bases not matched to a gene: 2. Germline CDR1 and CDR2: MNHNS and SASEGT. The CDR3 runs to 13 residues. The CDR3 region has the DNA TGTGCCAGCAGTGAACAGGACAGGGGGACCCAGTACTTC. Protein sequence: CASSEQDRGTQYF.

At least ten counts were recorded for this clonotype. This chain uses TRBV2 with TRBJ1-1; 8 bases match TRBD1. Germline CDR1 reads SNHLY; CDR2 reads FYNNEI. The CDR3 totals 13 residues. J lost 10 bases, V lost 7 bases, and 11 bases had no gene match. CDR3 in amino acids: CASNRQGKQGAFF. For the CDR3, the DNA is TGTGCCAGCAACCGACAGGGGAAGCAAGGAGCTTTCTTT.

This clonotype was found many times. The V call is TRBV12-3 or TRBV12-4, the J call TRBJ1-1, with TRBD1 matching 9 bases. The length of the CDR3 is 14 residues. V was pared by 7 bases and J by 5 bases, with 8 bases of the junction left unmatched. CDR3 protein: CASTSTGGRTEAFF. CDR3 DNA: TGTGCCAGCACCTCGACAGGGGGGCGAACTGAAGCTTTCTTT.

This clonotype has more than one count but fewer than ten. V gene TRBV2 combines with J gene TRBJ1-1; a weak D match, TRBD1 (5 bases). CDR1 is SNHLY, CDR2 FYNNEI, per germline. V was trimmed by 2 bases and J by 3 bases, leaving 10 bases between them. CDR3 length equals 14 residues. CDR3 nucleotide sequence: TGTGCCAGCAGTGAACGGCAGGGTTACACTGAAGCTTTCTTT. Translating gives CASSERQGYTEAFF.

The gene calls are TRBV27 and TRBJ2-5; the match to TRBD1 covers 10 bases. The CDR3 totals 15 residues. Trimming at V came to 1 base and at J to 2 bases, leaving 1 base not matched to a gene. Per germline, CDR1 MNHEY and CDR2 SMNVEV (reference sequence). The CDR3 nucleotides are TGTGCCAGCAGTTTATTGGGACAGGGGCAAGAGACCCAGTACTTC. Protein sequence: CASSLLGQGQETQYF.

This clonotype occurred many times. This rearrangement joins TRBV7-2 to TRBJ1-2; 9 bases line up with TRBD1. The V gene's germline CDR1 is SGHTA and CDR2 FQGNSA. V gave up 7 bases and J gave up 4 bases; unmatched junction bases: 4. There are 13 residues in the CDR3. The CDR3 sequence is CASTKDRGYGYTF. CDR3 in DNA: TGTGCCAGCACCAAGGACAGGGGCTATGGCTACACCTTC.

On this clonotype: This may be a read error: a much more frequent sequence differs by one nucleotide. The chain combines TRBV10-3 with TRBJ2-7; TRBD1 might be the D (5 bases). Germline V gene sequence: CDR1 ENHRY, CDR2 SYGVKD. Deletions cut 6 bases from V and 3 bases from J, with 6 bases between. This CDR3 is 11 amino acids long. CDR3 DNA sequence: TGTGCCATCAGAGGGGACTACGAGCAGTACTTC. This gives the protein CAIRGDYEQYF.

This clonotype showed up many times. The chain is built from TRBV3-1 and TRBJ1-1; unclear D gene. The V end was cut by 4 bases, the J end by 5 bases, with 11 bases between. Germline loops: CDR1 LGHDT, CDR2 YNNKEL (reference sequence). CDR3 size: 13 residues. The CDR3 loop is CASSRKLGTEAFF. The CDR3 DNA follows: TGTGCCAGCAGCCGAAAATTAGGGACTGAAGCTTTCTTT.

In its sample, this clonotype was seen many times. The CDR3 nucleotides read TGCGCCAGCAGCCAAGAGATGAACACTGAAGCTTTCTTT. Its protein is CASSQEMNTEAFF. J is TRBJ1-1 and V is TRBV4-1; D remains unclear. The germline V gene has CDR1 MGHRA and CDR2 YSYEKL. CDR3 length: 13 amino acids. V was clipped by 0 bases and J by 0 bases, with 2 bases between them.

This rearrangement joins TRBV19 to TRBJ1-1; D is perhaps TRBD1 (6 bases). The germline V and J ends were trimmed by 3 bases and 1 base, with 15 bases remaining between them. Germline CDR1 reads LNHDA; CDR2 reads SQIVND (reference sequence). The CDR3 runs 16 residues. The CDR3: CASSMGQGRGNTEAFF. The CDR3 nucleotides are TGTGCCAGTAGTATGGGGCAGGGGCGAGGGAACACTGAAGCTTTCTTT.

This clonotype was counted at least ten times. V and J are TRBV5-6 and TRBJ1-1, with 8 bases fitting TRBD1. CDR1 and CDR2 from the germline V gene are SGHDT and YYEEEE. After removal of 3 bases from V and 7 bases from J, the junction contained 8 bases not matched to a gene. CDR3 length equals 14 residues. The CDR3 here is CASSSDREGNEAFF. The DNA of the CDR3 is TGTGCCAGCAGCTCGGACAGGGAAGGTAATGAAGCTTTCTTT.

This clonotype was found many times. This chain connects TRBV20-1 to TRBJ1-5; TRBD1 aligns across 8 bases. V shed 2 bases, J shed 0 bases, and the junction held 6 bases outside the gene matches. CDR1 is DFQATT and CDR2 is SNEGSKA in the germline V gene (reference sequence). CDR3 length: 16 amino acids. In nucleotides, the CDR3 is TGCAGTGCTAGAAAGGGACAGGCCTATAGCAATCAGCCCCAGCATTTT. This translates into CSARKGQAYSNQPQHF.

CDR3 sequence: CASGGWVNTGELFF. The DNA of the CDR3 is TGTGCTTCTGGGGGTTGGGTAAACACCGGGGAGCTGTTTTTT. The rearrangement joins TRBV6-1 to TRBJ2-2; D possibly uses TRBD1 or TRBD2 (5 bases each). Germline V CDR1 and CDR2: MNHNS, SASEGT. This CDR3 has 14 residues.

This clonotype was detected a few times. V gene TRBV4-2 combines with J gene TRBJ2-7; 7 bases are shared with TRBD1. The V and J ends lost 3 bases and 1 base, in that order; junction bases with no gene match: 9. Germline CDR1 and CDR2: LGHNA and YNFKEQ. The CDR3 spans 16 residues. CDR3 sequence: CASSHLDRAQSYEQYF. Here the CDR3 DNA reads TGTGCCAGCAGCCACCTTGACAGGGCCCAATCCTACGAGCAGTACTTC.

This clonotype has only a few counts. V is TRBV9 and J is TRBJ1-2; TRBD1 agrees at 12 bases. V was clipped by 0 bases and J by 8 bases; unmatched bases: 8. This CDR3 spans 16 amino acids. Germline values: CDR1 SGDLS, CDR2 YYNGEE. The CDR3 loop reads CASSVGGTGGVRGYTF. CDR3 nucleotide sequence: TGTGCCAGCAGCGTAGGGGGGACAGGGGGCGTTCGGGGCTACACCTTC.

This clonotype has ten or more counts. V gene TRBV5-1 combines with J gene TRBJ1-4; 7 positions match TRBD1. The length of the CDR3 is 16 residues. CDR1 SGHRS and CDR2 YFSETQ come from the germline V gene. V gave up 3 bases and J gave up 3 bases; unmatched junction bases: 8. The chain's CDR3 is CASSSQPTGSNEKLFF. CDR3 DNA: TGCGCCAGCAGCTCCCAGCCGACAGGGTCTAATGAAAAACTGTTTTTT.

About this clonotype: One base away lies a much larger clone, so this may be a sequencing read error. The chain carries TRBV6-1 and TRBJ2-1; D is unclear. The germline V gene has CDR1 MNHNS and CDR2 SASEGT. There are 13 residues in the CDR3. V lost 7 bases and J 9 bases, leaving 16 bases between the germline ends. The CDR3 is CASKELAAREQFF. CDR3 bases: TGTGCCAGCAAAGAGCTGGCGGCCCGTGAGCAGTTCTTC.

As concerns this clonotype: This may be a read error: a much more frequent sequence differs by one nucleotide. This chain uses TRBV28 with TRBJ2-1, with a tentative D call TRBD1 (5 bases). This CDR3 contains 12 residues. CDR1 is MDHEN and CDR2 is SYDVKM in the germline V gene. The CDR3 here is CASSLTENGQFF. In nucleotides, the CDR3 is TGTGCCAGCAGCCTGACAGAAAATGGGCAGTTCTTC.

This clonotype was seen many times. The chain employs TRBV13 and TRBJ2-1; 10 bases fit TRBD2. Germline CDR1 PRHDT, CDR2 FYEKMQ (reference sequence). Trimming at V came to 6 bases and at J to 7 bases, leaving 9 bases not matched to a gene. CDR3 length equals 15 residues. CDR3 sequence: CASSWGLAGVNEQFF. CDR3 in DNA: TGTGCCAGCAGTTGGGGGCTAGCGGGAGTGAATGAGCAGTTCTTC.

A word on this clonotype: Since a much larger clone is just one base distant, this may be a read error. This rearrangement joins TRBV10-3 to TRBJ2-1; TRBD1 might be the D (5 bases). The CDR3 contains 14 residues. Germline V gene data show CDR1 as ENHRY and CDR2 as SYGVKD. Trimming pared 4 bases from V and 8 bases from J, leaving 15 bases between. In nucleotides, the CDR3 is TGTGCCATCAGTGGGTCGTTAGGGGAACATGAGCAGTTCTTC. It translates to CAISGSLGEHEQFF.

In this sample, this clonotype turned up many times. The V and J genes are TRBV12-5 and TRBJ1-2, with 7 bases fitting TRBD1. The CDR3 is made up of 13 amino acids. V was pared by 4 bases and J by 2 bases, with 1 base of the junction left unmatched. Germline V gene lookup returns CDR1 LGHNT and CDR2 FRNRAP. DNA of the CDR3: TGTGCTAGTGGTTCGGGACAGAACTATGGCTACACCTTC. Translating it yields CASGSGQNYGYTF. Supplemented by reference TRBV12-5 and TRBJ1-2, the full variable domain reads DARVTQTPRHKVTEMGQEVTMRCQPILGHNTVFWYRQTMMQGLELLAYFRNRAPLDDSGMPKDRFSAEMPDATLATLKIQPSEPRDSAVYFCASGSGQNYGYTFGSGTRLTVV.

There are many counts of this clonotype. The chain combines TRBV28 with TRBJ2-3; D call uncertain. This CDR3 region has 15 residues. With 6 bases removed from V and 2 bases from J, the gap between germline ends came to 15 bases. CDR1 and CDR2 from the germline V gene are MDHEN and SYDVKM. The DNA of the CDR3 is TGTGCCAGCAGCTGGGCGGACGGAAACACAGATACGCAGTATTTT. This encodes CASSWADGNTDTQYF.

This clonotype was seen ten or more times. The chain carries TRBV7-3 and TRBJ1-1; D ambiguous. This CDR3 region has 13 residues. Germline V gene data show CDR1 as SGHTA and CDR2 as FQGTGA. V dropped 5 bases and J dropped 1 base, with 8 bases sitting between them. The CDR3 loop reads CASSAQTNTEAFF. The CDR3 coding sequence is TGTGCCAGCAGCGCACAAACGAACACTGAAGCTTTCTTT.

This clonotype turned up a few times. J is TRBJ2-4 and V is TRBV28, with D uncertain. CDR1 and CDR2 (germline): MDHEN, SYDVKM. The V and J ends lost 2 bases and 0 bases respectively, with 11 bases between them. The CDR3 is made up of 16 amino acids. CDR3 in DNA: TGTGCCAGCAGTTTAGAAGTCCGACTAGCCAAAAACATTCAGTACTTC. It is translated as CASSLEVRLAKNIQYF.

This clonotype has ten or more counts. This chain links TRBV7-8 with TRBJ2-4; TRBD1 matches at 7 bases. The CDR3 is 15 residues long. With 0 bases clipped from V and 5 bases from J, the junction kept 4 bases outside the gene matches. Germline V CDR1 and CDR2: SGHVS, FQNEAQ. The CDR3 here is CASSLASTGQNIQYF. The CDR3 nucleotides are TGTGCCAGCAGCTTAGCGTCGACAGGGCAAAACATTCAGTACTTC.

Of note for this clonotype: A much more abundant neighbour one base away suggests this may be a read error. The CDR3 sequence: CASRADWSTGTQYF. As DNA, the CDR3 is TGTGCCAGCAGGGCGGACTGGAGCACAGGTACGCAGTATTTT. The chain joins TRBV7-2 to TRBJ2-3, with D possibly being TRBD1 or TRBD2 (5 bases each). Germline CDR1 is SGHTA and CDR2 is FQGNSA. The CDR3 consists of 14 residues.

This clonotype was recorded at least ten times. V is TRBV11-2 and J is TRBJ1-2; D ambiguous. Germline V gene data show CDR1 as SGHAT and CDR2 as FQNNGV. The CDR3 extends over 14 amino acids. V was shortened by 5 bases and J by 2 bases, with 12 bases between the two germline ends. CDR3 bases: TGTGCCAGCAGCCCCGCCGGTTGGAACTATGGCTACACCTTC. This translates into CASSPAGWNYGYTF.